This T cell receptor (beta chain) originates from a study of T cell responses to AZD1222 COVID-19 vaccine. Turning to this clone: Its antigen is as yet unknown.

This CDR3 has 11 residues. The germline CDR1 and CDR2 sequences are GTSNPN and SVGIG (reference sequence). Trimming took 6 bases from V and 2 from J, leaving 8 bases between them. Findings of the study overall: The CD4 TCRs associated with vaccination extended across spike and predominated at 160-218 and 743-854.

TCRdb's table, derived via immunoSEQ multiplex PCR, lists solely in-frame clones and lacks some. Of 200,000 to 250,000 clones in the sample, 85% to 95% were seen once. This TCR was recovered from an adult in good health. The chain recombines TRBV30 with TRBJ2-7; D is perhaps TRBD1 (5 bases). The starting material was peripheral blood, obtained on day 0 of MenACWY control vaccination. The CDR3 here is CACQGTYEQYF. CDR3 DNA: TGTGCCTGCCAGGGTACCTACGAGCAGTACTTC.